The next 2 T cell receptor beta chains were all read from a single sample in a study of T cell changes during pregnancy in multiple sclerosis. Assay: immunoSEQ multiplex PCR; the TCRdb copy retains only in-frame clones and omits some. The sample shows some 44,000 clones, roughly 90% of them seen only once. Sequencing used CD4+ T cells from peripheral blood mononuclear cells, obtained in the second trimester of pregnancy. Receptors were obtained from a female donor with multiple sclerosis, enrolled in a pregnancy study.

Worth noting for this clone: At one end the junction does not follow the germline gene, possibly because of a read error. The chain combines TRBV27 with TRBJ1-1, with D possibly TRBD1 on 5 matching bases. CDR3 length: 14 residues. Germline CDR1 reads MNHEY; CDR2 reads SMNVEV (reference sequence). In DNA form, the CDR3 reads TGTGCCAGCAGTTTCTTAATAGACAGTGCTGAGGCTTTCTTT. Translation gives CASSFLIDSAEAFF.

This chain uses TRBV19 with TRBJ2-5; 8 nucleotides match TRBD1. This CDR3 contains 14 residues. Unmatched junction bases numbered 1, after V lost 2 bases and J lost 2 bases. Germline V gene lookup returns CDR1 LNHDA and CDR2 SQIVND (reference sequence). The CDR3 protein is CASSIRTGQETQYF. The CDR3 DNA follows: TGTGCCAGTAGTATACGGACAGGGCAAGAGACCCAGTACTTC.